This T cell receptor beta chain was recovered during a study of T cell responses to AZD1222 COVID-19 vaccine. Study results and limitations: Among spike-specific TCRs, nearly half reportedly target unmutated variant regions. The study found vaccine-associated CD4 TCRs spanning spike, dominant at 160-218 and 743-854.

Unmatched junction bases numbered 9, after V lost 6 bases and J lost 7 bases. Looked up from germline, CDR1 is MNHEY and CDR2 is SMNVEV (reference sequence). The CDR3 has 14 amino acids. As concerns this clone: Its antigen is as yet unknown.

Sequencing was performed with immunoSEQ multiplex PCR; in TCRdb, only in-frame clones are kept and a portion is missing. This table has fewer than 100,000 clones, around nine tenths appearing once. The rearrangement links TRBV27 to TRBJ2-1, with TRBD2 matching over 7 bases. The clonotype comes from an adult in good health. This sample comprised peripheral blood, obtained on day 0 of AZD1222 vaccination. The chain's CDR3 is CASSPWRERNEQFF. DNA for the CDR3: TGTGCCAGCAGCCCATGGCGGGAGAGGAATGAGCAGTTCTTC.